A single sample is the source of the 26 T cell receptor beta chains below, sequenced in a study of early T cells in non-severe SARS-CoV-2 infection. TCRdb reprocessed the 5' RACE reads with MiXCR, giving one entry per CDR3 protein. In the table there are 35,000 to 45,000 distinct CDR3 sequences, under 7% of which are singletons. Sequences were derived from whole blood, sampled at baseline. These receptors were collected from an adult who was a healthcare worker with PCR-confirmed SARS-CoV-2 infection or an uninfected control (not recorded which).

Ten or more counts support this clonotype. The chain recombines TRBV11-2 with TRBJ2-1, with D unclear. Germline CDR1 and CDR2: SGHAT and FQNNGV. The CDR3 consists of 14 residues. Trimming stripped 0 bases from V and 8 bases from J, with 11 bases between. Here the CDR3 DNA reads TGTGCCAGCAGCTTAGATCATCCATGGGATGAGCAGTTCTTC. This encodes CASSLDHPWDEQFF.

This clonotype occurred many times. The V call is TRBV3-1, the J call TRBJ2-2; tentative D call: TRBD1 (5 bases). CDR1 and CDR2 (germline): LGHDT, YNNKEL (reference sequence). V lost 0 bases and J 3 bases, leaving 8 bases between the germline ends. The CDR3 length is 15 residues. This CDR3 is CASSQERQYTGELFF. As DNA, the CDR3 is TGTGCCAGCAGCCAAGAGAGACAGTACACCGGGGAGCTGTTTTTT. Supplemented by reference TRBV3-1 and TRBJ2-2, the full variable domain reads DTAVSQTPKYLVTQMGNDKSIKCEQNLGHDTMYWYKQDSKKFLKIMFSYNNKELIINETVPNRFSPKSPDKAHLNLHINSLELGDSAVYFCASSQERQYTGELFFGEGSRLTVL.

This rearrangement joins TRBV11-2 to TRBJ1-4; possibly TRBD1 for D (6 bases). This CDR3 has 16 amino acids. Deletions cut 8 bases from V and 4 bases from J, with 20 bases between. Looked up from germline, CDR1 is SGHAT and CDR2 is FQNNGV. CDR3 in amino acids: CASGVALTGFNEKLFF. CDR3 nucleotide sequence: TGTGCCAGCGGCGTAGCCCTAACAGGGTTTAATGAAAAACTGTTTTTT.

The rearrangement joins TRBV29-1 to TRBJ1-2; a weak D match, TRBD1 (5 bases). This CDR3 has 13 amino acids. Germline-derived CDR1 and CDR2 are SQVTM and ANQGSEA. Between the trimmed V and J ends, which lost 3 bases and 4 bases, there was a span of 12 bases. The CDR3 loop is CSVDIRGGYGYTF. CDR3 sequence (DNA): TGCAGCGTTGACATTCGTGGGGGCTATGGCTACACCTTC.

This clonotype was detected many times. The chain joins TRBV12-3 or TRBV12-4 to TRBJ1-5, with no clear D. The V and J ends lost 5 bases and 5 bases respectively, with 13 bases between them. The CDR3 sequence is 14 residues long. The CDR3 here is CASSPDGEYQPQHF. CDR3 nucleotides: TGTGCCAGCAGTCCCGATGGGGAGTATCAGCCCCAGCATTTT.

CDR3 region: CASSQVGQSYEQYF. CDR3 DNA: TGCGCCAGCAGCCAAGTGGGACAGTCCTACGAGCAGTACTTC. This chain links TRBV4-1 with TRBJ2-7, with 7 nucleotides matching TRBD1. Germline loops: CDR1 MGHRA, CDR2 YSYEKL. J lost 1 base, V lost 1 base, and 1 base had no gene match. This CDR3 contains 14 residues.

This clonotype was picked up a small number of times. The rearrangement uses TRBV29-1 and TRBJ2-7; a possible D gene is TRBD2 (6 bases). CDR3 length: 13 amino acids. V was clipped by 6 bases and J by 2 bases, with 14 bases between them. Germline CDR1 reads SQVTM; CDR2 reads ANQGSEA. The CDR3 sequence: CSVKEGPAYEQYF. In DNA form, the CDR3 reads TGCAGCGTGAAGGAGGGCCCGGCCTACGAGCAGTACTTC.

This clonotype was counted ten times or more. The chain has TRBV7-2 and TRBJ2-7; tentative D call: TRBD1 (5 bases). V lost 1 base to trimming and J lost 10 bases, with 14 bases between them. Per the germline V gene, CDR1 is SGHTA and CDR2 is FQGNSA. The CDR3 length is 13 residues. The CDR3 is CASSLEGVPAQYF. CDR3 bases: TGTGCCAGCAGCTTAGAAGGGGTCCCAGCCCAGTACTTC.

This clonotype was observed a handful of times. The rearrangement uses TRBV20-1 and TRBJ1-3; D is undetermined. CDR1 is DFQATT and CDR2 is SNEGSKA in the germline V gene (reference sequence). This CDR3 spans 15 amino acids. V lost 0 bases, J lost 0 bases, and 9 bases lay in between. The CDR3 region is CSARDEASSGNTIYF. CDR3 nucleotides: TGCAGTGCTAGAGATGAGGCTAGCTCTGGAAACACCATATATTTT.

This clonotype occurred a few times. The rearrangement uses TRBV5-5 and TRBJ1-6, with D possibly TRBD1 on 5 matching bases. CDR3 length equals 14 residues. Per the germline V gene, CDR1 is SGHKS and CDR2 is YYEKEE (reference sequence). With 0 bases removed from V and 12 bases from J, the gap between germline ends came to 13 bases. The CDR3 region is CASSLAPGRLPLHF. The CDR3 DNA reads TGTGCCAGCAGCTTGGCCCCAGGGCGGTTACCCCTCCACTTT.

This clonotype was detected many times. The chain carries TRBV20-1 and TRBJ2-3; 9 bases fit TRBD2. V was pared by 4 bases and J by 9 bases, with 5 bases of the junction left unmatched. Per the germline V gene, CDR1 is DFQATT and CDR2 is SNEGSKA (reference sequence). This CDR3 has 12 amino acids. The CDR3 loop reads CSAKQAGGTQYF. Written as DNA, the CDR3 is TGCAGTGCTAAACAAGCGGGAGGAACGCAGTATTTT.

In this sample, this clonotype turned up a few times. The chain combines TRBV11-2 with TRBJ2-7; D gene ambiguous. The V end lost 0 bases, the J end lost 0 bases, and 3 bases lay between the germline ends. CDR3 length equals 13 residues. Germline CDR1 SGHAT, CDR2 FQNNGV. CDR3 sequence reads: CASSLDNSYEQYF. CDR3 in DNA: TGTGCCAGCAGCTTAGACAACTCCTACGAGCAGTACTTC.

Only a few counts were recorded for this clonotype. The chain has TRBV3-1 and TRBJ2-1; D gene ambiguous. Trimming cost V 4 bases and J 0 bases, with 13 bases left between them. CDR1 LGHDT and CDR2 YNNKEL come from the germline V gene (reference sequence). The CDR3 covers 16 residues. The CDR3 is CASSPVPLYSYNEQFF. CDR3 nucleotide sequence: TGTGCCAGCAGCCCTGTCCCACTCTACTCCTACAATGAGCAGTTCTTC.

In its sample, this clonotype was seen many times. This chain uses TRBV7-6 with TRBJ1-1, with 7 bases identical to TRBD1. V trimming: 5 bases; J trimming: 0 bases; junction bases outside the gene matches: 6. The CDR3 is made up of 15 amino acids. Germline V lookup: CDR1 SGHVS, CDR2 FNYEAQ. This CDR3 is CASSQGQIMNTEAFF. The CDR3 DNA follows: TGTGCCAGCAGCCAGGGACAGATCATGAACACTGAAGCTTTCTTT.

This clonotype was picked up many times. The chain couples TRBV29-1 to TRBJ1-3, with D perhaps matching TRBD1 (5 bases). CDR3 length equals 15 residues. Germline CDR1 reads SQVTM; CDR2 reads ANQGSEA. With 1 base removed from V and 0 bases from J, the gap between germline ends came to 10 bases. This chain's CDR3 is CSVEGGEFSGNTIYF. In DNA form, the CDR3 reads TGCAGCGTTGAAGGGGGGGAGTTCTCTGGAAACACCATATATTTT.

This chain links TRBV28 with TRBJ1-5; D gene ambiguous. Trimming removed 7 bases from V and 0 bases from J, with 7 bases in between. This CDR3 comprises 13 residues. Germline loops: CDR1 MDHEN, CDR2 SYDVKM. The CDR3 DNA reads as TGTGCCAGCAAAACGGTTAGCAATCAGCCCCAGCATTTT. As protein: CASKTVSNQPQHF.

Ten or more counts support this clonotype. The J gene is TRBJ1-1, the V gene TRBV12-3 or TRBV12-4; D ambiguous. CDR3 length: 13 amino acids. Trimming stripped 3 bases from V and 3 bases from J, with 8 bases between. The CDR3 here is CASSFGVHTEAFF. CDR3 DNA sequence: TGTGCCAGCAGTTTTGGGGTTCACACTGAAGCTTTCTTT.

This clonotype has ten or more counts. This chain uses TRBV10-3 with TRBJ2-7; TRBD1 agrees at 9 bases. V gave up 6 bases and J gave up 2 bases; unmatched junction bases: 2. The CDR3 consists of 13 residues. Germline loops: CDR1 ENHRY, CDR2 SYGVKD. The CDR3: CAIRGDRAYEQYF. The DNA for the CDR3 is TGTGCCATCAGAGGGGACAGGGCCTACGAGCAGTACTTC.

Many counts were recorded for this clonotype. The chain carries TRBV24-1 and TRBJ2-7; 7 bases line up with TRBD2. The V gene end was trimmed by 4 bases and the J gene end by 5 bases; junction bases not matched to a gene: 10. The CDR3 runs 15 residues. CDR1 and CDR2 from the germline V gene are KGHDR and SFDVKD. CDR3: CATSDSTGGKNEQYF. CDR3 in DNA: TGTGCCACCAGTGACTCCACCGGGGGGAAAAACGAGCAGTACTTC.

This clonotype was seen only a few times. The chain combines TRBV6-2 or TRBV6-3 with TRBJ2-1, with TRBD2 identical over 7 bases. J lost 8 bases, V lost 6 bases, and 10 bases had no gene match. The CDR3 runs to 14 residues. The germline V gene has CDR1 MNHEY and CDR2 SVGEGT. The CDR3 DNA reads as TGTGCCAGCAGCGGGGCGGGAGACGCGCATGAGCAGTTCTTC. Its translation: CASSGAGDAHEQFF.

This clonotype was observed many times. The CDR3 coding sequence is TGCAGTGCCCGCACGGGGCGGGAGGAAGAGACCCAGTACTTC. Translation: CSARTGREEETQYF. This chain uses TRBV20-1 with TRBJ2-5; 8 bases are shared with TRBD2. V gave up 6 bases and J gave up 3 bases; unmatched junction bases: 9. Germline CDR1 and CDR2: DFQATT and SNEGSKA (reference sequence). The CDR3 totals 14 residues.

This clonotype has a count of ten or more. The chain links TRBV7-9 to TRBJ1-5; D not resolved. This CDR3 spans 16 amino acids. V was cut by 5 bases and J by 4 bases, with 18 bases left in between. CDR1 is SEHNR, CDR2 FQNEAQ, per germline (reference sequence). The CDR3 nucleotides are TGTGCCAGCAGCCGATGGGCAGGAGAGAATAATCAGCCCCAGCATTTT. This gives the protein CASSRWAGENNQPQHF.

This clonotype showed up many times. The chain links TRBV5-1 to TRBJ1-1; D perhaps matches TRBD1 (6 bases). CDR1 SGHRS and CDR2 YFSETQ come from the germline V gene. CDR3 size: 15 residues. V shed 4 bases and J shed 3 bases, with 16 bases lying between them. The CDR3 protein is CASSPEGGSYTEAFF. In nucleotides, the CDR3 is TGCGCCAGCAGCCCCGAGGGGGGGTCTTACACTGAAGCTTTCTTT.

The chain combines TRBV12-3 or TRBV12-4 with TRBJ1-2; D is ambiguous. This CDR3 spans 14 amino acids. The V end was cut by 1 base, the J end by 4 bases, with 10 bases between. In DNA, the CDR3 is TGTGCCAGCAGTTTAGACGGGGATAGCTATGGCTACACCTTC. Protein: CASSLDGDSYGYTF.

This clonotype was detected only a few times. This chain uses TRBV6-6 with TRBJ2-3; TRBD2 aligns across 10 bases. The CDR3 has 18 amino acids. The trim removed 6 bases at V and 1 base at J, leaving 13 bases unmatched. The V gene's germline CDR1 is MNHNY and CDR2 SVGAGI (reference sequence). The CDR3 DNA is TGTGCCAGCAGACTCCTAGCGGGAGAACTACAAGGCACAGATACGCAGTATTTT. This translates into CASRLLAGELQGTDTQYF.

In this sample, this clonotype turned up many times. CDR3 sequence: CASSEGPTGGSGNTIYF. In nucleotides, the CDR3 is TGTGCCAGCAGTGAAGGCCCGACAGGGGGTTCTGGAAACACCATATATTTT. The V gene is TRBV6-1, the J gene TRBJ1-3, with 9 positions matching TRBD1. Trimming took 1 base from V and 1 from J; bases not matched to a gene: 5. The germline V gene has CDR1 MNHNS and CDR2 SASEGT. CDR3 length equals 17 residues.